The rows below give T cell receptor beta chains drawn from one sample of a study of T cells in Graves' hyperthyroidism and ophthalmopathy. One entry per CDR3 protein, called by TCRdb with MiXCR from the multiplex PCR reads. The repertoire holds 500,000 to 800,000 distinct CDR3 sequences, with nearly 45% as singletons. Sequencing used peripheral blood or thyroid tissue (not recorded which). These receptors were obtained from an adult man with Graves' disease, either hyperthyroidism or ophthalmopathy (not recorded which). CDR3s include the opening cysteine and the closing phenylalanine or tryptophan. D genes are given only for firm matches. Clone size appears in some rows only: once, few, many, or a class for an expanded clone.

J gene: TRBJ1-2
V gene: TRBV29-1
D gene: TRBD1
clone size: many
CDR3 DNA: TGCAGCGTTGGGGGACAGGGGGGAGTTCGAAGCTACACCTTC
CDR3 protein: CSVGGQGGVRSYTF

J gene: TRBJ1-4
V gene: TRBV15
D gene: -
clone size: -
CDR3 DNA: TGTGCCACCAGCAGAGATACCAGCGAAAAACTGTTTTTT
CDR3 protein: CATSRDTSEKLFF

J gene: TRBJ1-2
V gene: TRBV10-3
D gene: -
clone size: -
CDR3 DNA: TGTGCCACCAGACAGGAGCATGGCTACACCTTC
CDR3 protein: CATRQEHGYTF

J gene: TRBJ1-3
V gene: TRBV6-1
D gene: -
clone size: -
CDR3 DNA: TGTGCCAGCAGGGAGCGCGGACAGCCTAACACCATATATTTT
CDR3 protein: CASRERGQPNTIYF

J gene: TRBJ2-7
V gene: TRBV6-1
D gene: -
clone size: -
CDR3 DNA: TGTGCCAGCAGTTACCCTGGGACAAGGTTCGAGCAGTACTTC
CDR3 protein: CASSYPGTRFEQYF

J gene: TRBJ1-1
V gene: TRBV20-1
D gene: -
clone size: -
CDR3 DNA: TGCGGAGGGCAGTCTGCGGTGAACACTGAAGCTTTCTTT
CDR3 protein: CGGQSAVNTEAFF

J gene: TRBJ1-5
V gene: TRBV12-3/TRBV12-4
D gene: -
clone size: -
CDR3 DNA: TGTGCCAGCAGTTTTGGGCAGGGGCAGCCCCAGCATTTT
CDR3 protein: CASSFGQGQPQHF

J gene: TRBJ1-5
V gene: TRBV10-3
D gene: -
clone size: many
CDR3 DNA: TGTGCCATCAGTGATGAGGATCAGCCCCAGCATTTT
CDR3 protein: CAISDEDQPQHF

J gene: TRBJ2-7
V gene: TRBV6-1
D gene: TRBD1
clone size: -
CDR3 DNA: TGCGCCAGCAGCTTGGTCCCGGGACAGGGCTTC
CDR3 protein: CASSLVPGQGF

J gene: TRBJ2-7
V gene: TRBV7-9
D gene: TRBD1
clone size: -
CDR3 DNA: TGTGCCAGTCAGACAGGGGGCCACGAGCAGTACTTC
CDR3 protein: CASQTGGHEQYF

J gene: TRBJ1-6
V gene: TRBV5-5
D gene: TRBD1
clone size: few
CDR3 DNA: TGCGCCAGCAGCGAATCGACAGGGGGCGAGTCACCCCTCCACTTT
CDR3 protein: CASSESTGGESPLHF

J gene: TRBJ1-1
V gene: TRBV5-1
D gene: -
clone size: many
CDR3 DNA: TGCGCCAGCAGCGGGCAGTGGAACACTGAAGCTTTCTTT
CDR3 protein: CASSGQWNTEAFF

J gene: TRBJ1-5
V gene: TRBV7-2
D gene: -
clone size: -
CDR3 DNA: TGTGCCAGCAGCCCCGTTTCAGGGAGCAATCAGCCCCAGCATTTT
CDR3 protein: CASSPVSGSNQPQHF

J gene: TRBJ1-1
V gene: TRBV5-1
D gene: -
clone size: -
CDR3 DNA: TGCGCCAGCAGCTTGGGTTCTAGGTTTGGAGCTTTCTTT
CDR3 protein: CASSLGSRFGAFF

J gene: TRBJ1-2
V gene: TRBV12-3/TRBV12-4
D gene: -
clone size: few
CDR3 DNA: TGTGCCAGCAGTGGACGGGGGGTGATTGGGGGCTACACCTTC
CDR3 protein: CASSGRGVIGGYTF

J gene: TRBJ1-2
V gene: TRBV7-2
D gene: -
clone size: many
CDR3 DNA: TGTGCCAGCAGCATATCGACGGGAGCCTATGGCTACACCTTC
CDR3 protein: CASSISTGAYGYTF

J gene: TRBJ1-1
V gene: TRBV29-1
D gene: TRBD1
clone size: -
CDR3 DNA: TGCAGCCCTCACAGGGGTAATAGAGAAGCTTTCTTT
CDR3 protein: CSPHRGNREAFF

J gene: TRBJ2-7
V gene: TRBV7-8
D gene: -
clone size: few
CDR3 DNA: TGTGCCAGCAGCCGGGGCAGCGACTACGAGCAGTACTTC
CDR3 protein: CASSRGSDYEQYF

J gene: TRBJ1-2
V gene: TRBV9
D gene: -
clone size: many
CDR3 DNA: TGTGCCAGCAGTGAAAGGGGCGGTGGCTACACCTTC
CDR3 protein: CASSERGGGYTF

J gene: TRBJ1-3
V gene: TRBV10-2
D gene: TRBD1
clone size: many
CDR3 DNA: TGCGCCAGCAGTGAGTGGGACAGCGTGGCTGGAAACACCATATATTTT
CDR3 protein: CASSEWDSVAGNTIYF

J gene: TRBJ1-5
V gene: TRBV7-6
D gene: -
clone size: few
CDR3 DNA: TGTGCCAGCAGCTTAACTTCTGGGGAAAGACAGCCCCAGCATTTT
CDR3 protein: CASSLTSGERQPQHF

J gene: TRBJ1-1
V gene: TRBV12-3/TRBV12-4
D gene: TRBD1
clone size: many
CDR3 DNA: TGTGCCAGCAGTGCGGACAGGGCCCACGCTGAAGCTTTCTTT
CDR3 protein: CASSADRAHAEAFF

J gene: TRBJ2-5
V gene: TRBV29-1
D gene: TRBD1
clone size: many
CDR3 DNA: TGCAGCGTTGACGAAACAGGGGGCCGGGAGACCCAGTACTTC
CDR3 protein: CSVDETGGRETQYF

J gene: TRBJ1-2
V gene: TRBV7-9
D gene: -
clone size: many
CDR3 DNA: TGTGCCAGCAGCTTAGCCGGAGGGGGGGCAAACTATGGCTACACCTTC
CDR3 protein: CASSLAGGGANYGYTF

J gene: TRBJ1-5
V gene: TRBV15
D gene: -
clone size: -
CDR3 DNA: TGTGCCACCAGCAGAGTGGCGGGACCCAATCAGCCCCAGCATTTT
CDR3 protein: CATSRVAGPNQPQHF

J gene: TRBJ2-6
V gene: TRBV7-9
D gene: -
clone size: -
CDR3 DNA: TGTGCCAGCCTAGACAACAGGGACTTCGACTCTGGGGCCAACGTCCTGACTTTC
CDR3 protein: CASLDNRDFDSGANVLTF

J gene: TRBJ2-2
V gene: TRBV12-3/TRBV12-4
D gene: -
clone size: -
CDR3 DNA: TGTGCCAGCAGTCCCCCTCCCCGCCGGGAGCTGTTTTTT
CDR3 protein: CASSPPPRRELFF

J gene: TRBJ1-2
V gene: TRBV29-1
D gene: -
clone size: many
CDR3 DNA: TGCAGCGCCGAGGACCGGTTTGAAAGTGGCTACACCTTC
CDR3 protein: CSAEDRFESGYTF

J gene: TRBJ2-2
V gene: TRBV5-5
D gene: -
clone size: few
CDR3 DNA: TGTGCCAGCAGCCAACAGGGTGGAACCGGGGAGCTGTTTTTT
CDR3 protein: CASSQQGGTGELFF

J gene: TRBJ1-1
V gene: TRBV10-2
D gene: -
clone size: many
CDR3 DNA: TGCGCCAGCAGTCCAACGGGAAGACGGAGAGTTAACACTGAAGCTTTCTTT
CDR3 protein: CASSPTGRRRVNTEAFF

J gene: TRBJ1-4
V gene: TRBV7-8
D gene: -
clone size: few
CDR3 DNA: TGTGCCAGCAGCCTACATCCGAATAATGAAAAACTGTTTTTT
CDR3 protein: CASSLHPNNEKLFF

J gene: TRBJ1-1
V gene: TRBV6-1
D gene: TRBD1
clone size: -
CDR3 DNA: TGTGCCAGCAGTAGTAGGACAGGGCCAACCTCGGCTTTCTTT
CDR3 protein: CASSSRTGPTSAFF

J gene: TRBJ1-1
V gene: TRBV19
D gene: -
clone size: -
CDR3 DNA: TGTGCCAGTAGTTCGCTTTCGGGGAGGAGCACTGAAGCTTTCTTT
CDR3 protein: CASSSLSGRSTEAFF

J gene: TRBJ2-5
V gene: TRBV10-3
D gene: -
clone size: -
CDR3 DNA: TGTGCCATCAGTGTGGGGGTTTCGGAGACCCAGTACTTC
CDR3 protein: CAISVGVSETQYF

J gene: TRBJ1-1
V gene: TRBV20-1
D gene: TRBD1
clone size: many
CDR3 DNA: TGCAGTGCTGAGACAGGGCAGGGAGCTTTCTTT
CDR3 protein: CSAETGQGAFF

J gene: TRBJ2-5
V gene: TRBV20-1
D gene: -
clone size: few
CDR3 DNA: TGCAGTGCCCTCAATACGGCCGGGCTCGGAGGGACCCAGTACTTC
CDR3 protein: CSALNTAGLGGTQYF

J gene: TRBJ1-2
V gene: TRBV5-2
D gene: -
clone size: -
CDR3 DNA: TGTGCCAGCAATTCGCAGCGGGCAGGGAACAACTATGGCTACGCCTTC
CDR3 protein: CASNSQRAGNNYGYAF

J gene: TRBJ1-2
V gene: TRBV29-1
D gene: -
clone size: many
CDR3 DNA: TGCAGCGTTGAATGGGCGCTCGGCTATGGCTACACCTTC
CDR3 protein: CSVEWALGYGYTF

J gene: TRBJ1-2
V gene: TRBV29-1
D gene: -
clone size: few
CDR3 DNA: TGCAGCGCCCTCCCCCGCCACCTAGCCATTGGCTACACCTTC
CDR3 protein: CSALPRHLAIGYTF

J gene: TRBJ1-1
V gene: TRBV10-3
D gene: -
clone size: -
CDR3 DNA: TGTGCCATCAGTGCCTCGGGGGGCGCTGAAGCTTTCTTT
CDR3 protein: CAISASGGAEAFF

J gene: TRBJ1-1
V gene: TRBV15
D gene: TRBD1
clone size: few
CDR3 DNA: TGTGCCACCAGCTCGGACAGGGGGCGGGGTACTGAAGCTTTCTTT
CDR3 protein: CATSSDRGRGTEAFF

J gene: TRBJ2-7
V gene: TRBV7-2
D gene: -
clone size: few
CDR3 DNA: TGTGCCAGCAGCTTGGGCATGGTATACGAGCAGTACTTC
CDR3 protein: CASSLGMVYEQYF

J gene: TRBJ2-7
V gene: TRBV10-3
D gene: TRBD1
clone size: -
CDR3 DNA: TGTGCCATCAGGAGGGGACAGGGAAGGTCTTGGGACGAGCAGTACTTC
CDR3 protein: CAIRRGQGRSWDEQYF

J gene: TRBJ1-2
V gene: TRBV29-1
D gene: TRBD1
clone size: -
CDR3 DNA: TGCAGCAGACCGACAGGGGGACCCTATGGCTACACCTTC
CDR3 protein: CSRPTGGPYGYTF

J gene: TRBJ2-7
V gene: TRBV29-1
D gene: TRBD1
clone size: -
CDR3 DNA: TGCAGCGTTGGGACAGGGGGTCCCTACGAGCAGTACTTC
CDR3 protein: CSVGTGGPYEQYF

J gene: TRBJ1-5
V gene: TRBV29-1
D gene: -
clone size: -
CDR3 DNA: TGTGCCTGGAGTGCAGGGGTGGATCAGCCCCAGCATTTT
CDR3 protein: CAWSAGVDQPQHF

J gene: TRBJ2-5
V gene: TRBV20-1
D gene: TRBD1
clone size: few
CDR3 DNA: TGCAGTGCGACCGAACCACTTTCCCCGGGACAGAGGAAAGAGACCCAGTACTTC
CDR3 protein: CSATEPLSPGQRKETQYF

J gene: TRBJ2-5
V gene: TRBV6-1
D gene: -
clone size: few
CDR3 DNA: TGTGCCAGCAGTGATCTAGCGGAGGGGGGAGAGACCCAGTACTTC
CDR3 protein: CASSDLAEGGETQYF

J gene: TRBJ2-7
V gene: TRBV7-2
D gene: -
clone size: -
CDR3 DNA: TGTGCCAGCTCAGCAGGGGGGCGCTCCCACGAGCAGTACTTC
CDR3 protein: CASSAGGRSHEQYF

J gene: TRBJ1-1
V gene: TRBV11-2
D gene: -
clone size: many
CDR3 DNA: TGTGCCAGCAGCGTTGGCTACACTGAAGCTTTCTTT
CDR3 protein: CASSVGYTEAFF

J gene: TRBJ2-5
V gene: TRBV11-2
D gene: TRBD1
clone size: once
CDR3 DNA: TGTACCAGCAGCTTGGGGACAGGGGACCGGGAGACCCAGTACTTC
CDR3 protein: CTSSLGTGDRETQYF

J gene: TRBJ2-6
V gene: TRBV7-9
D gene: TRBD2
clone size: few
CDR3 DNA: TGTGCCACCGAAAGGGAGGGTTCTGGGGCCAACGTCCTGACTTTC
CDR3 protein: CATEREGSGANVLTF

J gene: TRBJ2-5
V gene: TRBV7-2
D gene: TRBD2
clone size: many
CDR3 DNA: TGTGCCAGCAGCGCGAGCGGGAGATGGGAGACCCAGTACTTC
CDR3 protein: CASSASGRWETQYF

J gene: TRBJ1-3
V gene: TRBV7-8
D gene: TRBD1
clone size: few
CDR3 DNA: TGTGCCAGCAGCTTCAGGGGGGTGGTTGGAAACACCATATATTTT
CDR3 protein: CASSFRGVVGNTIYF

J gene: TRBJ1-1
V gene: TRBV20-1
D gene: -
clone size: -
CDR3 DNA: TGCAGTGCGGTCCAGGGTGATGAAGCTTTCTTT
CDR3 protein: CSAVQGDEAFF

J gene: TRBJ1-1
V gene: TRBV29-1
D gene: -
clone size: -
CDR3 DNA: TGCAGCGTTGAAGAGGGCAGTAAAAAGACTGAAGCTTTCTTT
CDR3 protein: CSVEEGSKKTEAFF

J gene: TRBJ2-5
V gene: TRBV7-9
D gene: TRBD1
clone size: -
CDR3 DNA: TGTGCCAGCAGCTTAGCGCTGGGGGCAGGGGGAGAGACCCAGTACTTC
CDR3 protein: CASSLALGAGGETQYF